This T cell receptor beta chain stems from a study of cytomegalovirus exposure and HLA in healthy donors (dated by TCRdb to 2016 to 2017). At the level of the whole study: An earlier analysis of around 600 of the donors reported 250 to 350 Gb of sequence data and 117 million unique TCR beta sequences from about 179 million T cells. The T cell repertoires of some 700 subjects were profiled by immunosequencing and related to cytomegalovirus serostatus. The genetic ancestry cluster associated with self-reported Caucasian donors included approximately 85% of the roughly 390 genotyped donors. A later analysis re-examined previously published TCR beta repertoires from more than 650 donors and added high-resolution HLA genotyping to investigate patterns of TCR occurrence. About 300 gigabases of sequencing data and around 87 million unique TCR sequences were included in an early release covering around 650 HLA-typed donors. In addition to the first cohort of roughly 700 subjects, a separate validation cohort of 130 or so different subjects was used. Typing coverage differed by locus: A, B, C, DRB1 and DQB1 were typed in roughly 620-630 donors, DQA1 in 522, DPA1 in around 600, and DPB1 in just under 490. Rather than drawing on any new phenotypic data, the later analysis identified candidate immune exposures from TCR beta sequences and the way those sequences occurred across donors. Genome-wide SNP genotypes for about three fifths of the roughly 670 donors were used in a later genetic analysis, which treated that subset as a discovery cohort. The aim of the study was to test whether cataloging public T cell receptors could identify signatures of past pathogen exposure. To predict cytomegalovirus infection status, the study brought together high-throughput TCR immunosequencing, statistical association of individual TCRs with disease status, and machine learning. Donor age, sex, ethnicity and CMV serostatus were compiled alongside the repertoire data. All discovery cohort repertoires had been generated on a single sequencing platform. Among 398 genotyped donors of the cohort, an average of roughly 240,000 unique TCR beta nucleotide sequences were sequenced per donor, roughly a sixth of them non-productive. Because of strong linkage in the cohort, five DR-DQ haplotypes were treated as single units for association and clustering. HLA typing covered class I and class II loci at four-digit resolution. An earlier analysis of 587 of the donors applied high-throughput TCR beta sequencing to assess whether each TCR beta V gene segment acted as functional or pseudogenic.

Details on this clone: This receptor's antigen is unknown. Base qualities are missing; no much larger clone stands one base away.

The germline V gene sets CDR1 to ENHRY and CDR2 to SYGVKD. Taken from cysteine to phenylalanine, the CDR3 has 15 residues. Only the CDR3 part of the read is kept: 45 bases, read in frame from the first base. V and J are truncated by 6 bases and 3 bases respectively, leaving an intervening sequence of 14 bases. The cohort comprised around 700 healthy bone marrow donors. All cohort members were sampled while nominally healthy, although unrecorded immune exposures were likely present. The donor tested CMV seronegative, placing the donor among the 352 seronegative members of the cohort. A peripheral blood sample was provided by each donor, and peripheral blood mononuclear cells were used for TCR beta sequencing. The Qiagen DNeasy Blood Extraction Kit was used to extract genomic DNA from the blood cell samples. Library preparation was by the immunoSEQ multiplex PCR assay. A mixture of 60 forward primers for TCR Vbeta segments and 13 reverse primers for TCR Jbeta segments was used in the multiplex PCR. The CDR3 region of rearranged TCR beta genes was amplified from genomic DNA with a multiplex PCR assay. Amplified TCR beta libraries were sequenced as 87-base-pair reads on the Illumina HiSeq System. The original pipeline was this. Across the 700 or so repertoires, a later analysis counted roughly 77 million unique TCR beta chains, some 11 million of which were shared by at least two donors. A nearest-neighbor algorithm error-corrected the raw reads and collapsed the reads into unique sequences, merging closely related sequences to remove PCR and sequencing errors. Alignment of CDR3 sequences to IMGT reference sequences was used to assign V, D and J gene segments. For a sequence to be retained, a match of at least six nucleotides to both a V gene segment and a J gene segment was required. A rearrangement was called productive if the CDR3 had no stop codons and remained in frame with V and J, and every other rearrangement was called non-productive. Following IMGT convention, CDR3 was defined as the stretch from the second conserved V-encoded cysteine to the conserved J-encoded phenylalanine. In an earlier analysis of around 600 of the donors, sequences lacking an unambiguous match to a single V gene segment were excluded. In an earlier analysis of a few hundred of the donors, V segments were called functional above 56.7% productive rearrangements and were called segregating when the between-donor standard deviation exceeded 5%. A statistical classification framework was built to diagnose cytomegalovirus status from the catalog of TCR beta chain sequences. In a later analysis, TCR nucleotide sequences were compared against IMGT/GENE-DB human TR gene sequences so that V and J genes could be assigned. Using the TCRdist pipeline, a later analysis assigned CDR3 sequences along with most-parsimonious VDJ recombination scenarios. In a later analysis, every TCR beta chain was defined by the combination of its CDR3 amino acid sequence and its V-gene family, and reads without a unique V-gene family were dropped. As a way to deal with suspected cross-contamination and a sequencing artifact, a later analysis dropped hundreds of nucleotide sequences that were highly shared and had low generation probability. In a later analysis, a clonal expansion index for each public chain was calculated from normalized within-repertoire ranks of inferred template counts. Generation probabilities in a later analysis came from a VDJ recombination model fitted to out-of-frame rearrangements, and those results were checked against IGoR. A later analysis scored TCR-TCR, TCR-HLA and TCR-CMV co-occurrence with hypergeometric tests, applying a repertoire-size bias correction to TCR pairs. False discovery rates were estimated in a later analysis by permuting HLA or CMV assignments 20 times. In a later analysis, co-occurring TCRs were grouped using DBSCAN, with TCRdist sequence similarity added in when clustering inside HLA-allele-positive subsets. For co-occurrence clustering, repertoires with fewer than 30,000 or more than 120,000 public chains were excluded, along with four to six repertoires with anomalous nucleotide sharing. The table comes from immuneACCESS by way of TCRdb, which keeps in-frame sequences with V and J called. Part of the clones is missing from these tables; in studies checked, under half for an unresolved V gene and the rest for unknown reasons. The V and J calls and clone size were taken over from that table, and D and trimming were inferred from the DNA. The sample includes 200,000 to 250,000 clones, with 70% to 85% observed a single time. The top ten constitute 3.8% of the sample.

Findings and caveats that apply to the study as a whole: In the study, approximately 160 TCR beta chains were listed as associated with cytomegalovirus. In a later analysis, around 17,000 TCR beta sequences were associated with specific HLA alleles at a false discovery rate of 0.05. Compared with equally common non-associated chains, HLA-associated TCR beta chains in a later analysis were more clonally expanded and had lower generation probabilities. In a later analysis, several top co-occurrence clusters were reported to appear linked to parvovirus B19, influenza, CMV and Epstein-Barr virus. Correlated functional status among segregating V segments might reflect linkage disequilibrium, but an unknown experimental factor could not be ruled out. The authors suggested that the approach could potentially be extended to other disease states and immunological phenotypes. In a later analysis, TCR association rates were found to vary across HLA loci, with the most associated TCRs seen for DRB1 alleles and the fewest for HLA-C alleles. Cytomegalovirus status was reported to be diagnosed by the classifier with high specificity and sensitivity in both the original and validation cohorts. A cluster of highly shared sequence variants was judged likely to be a technical artifact of the sequencing pipeline. Three of the identified cytomegalovirus-associated TCR beta chains were confirmed in vitro to be specific for cytomegalovirus antigens. The 87-base-pair reads could not distinguish some IMGT-functional V segments, including TRBV6-2 and TRBV6-3, so those segments were excluded. A further reported finding was that TCR beta sequences accurately predicted the HLA-A and HLA-B alleles for most subjects in the first cohort. A later analysis found that most CMV-associated TCR beta chains appeared HLA-restricted, with HLA associations seemingly driven largely by CMV exposure. When HLA alleles, especially DR and DQ, strongly co-occurred, TCR associations were difficult to assign to individual alleles. Compared with the roughly 670-donor mean, donors in an Asian-associated ancestry cluster had fewer N-insertions in productive TCRs, according to a later genetic analysis. The only immune exposure information available for the cohort was CMV serostatus. HLA typing was unavailable for some donors at each locus, so association tests used only the typed subset. In an earlier analysis of approximately 590 of the donors, most TCR beta V segments appeared in productive rearrangements about 90% or about 30% of the time, broadly matching IMGT annotations. In this cohort, only TCR beta chains were sequenced, and detectable features were limited by the absence of alpha or paired-chain data. Sequencing depth was assumed to be roughly uniform across donors in the presence/absence analyses, though that assumption may not hold. While some public TCRs were present in many individuals, most TCR sequences turned up only very rarely across donors. Approximately 18 rarely observed V segments, including chromosome 9 orphons, were excluded from the earlier analysis of about 600 of the donors because counts were too low. In a later genetic analysis, a missense DCLRE1C variant was associated with V-gene and J-gene trimming of TCR beta chains, and the association was replicated in an independent cohort.

Sample: PBMCs. This sequence uses TRBV10-3 and TRBJ1-4, and the D gene may be TRBD1, 6 bases matching. The TCR was taken from a male donor in good health and CMV-seronegative. The CDR3 protein is CAIRPGGASNEKLFF. The sequenced DNA is TGTGCCATCAGACCGGGGGGGGCGTCTAATGAAAAACTGTTTTTT.